These 11 T cell receptor beta chains were sequenced from one sample in a study of shared clonotypes between healthy human individuals. Sequenced by immunoSEQ multiplex PCR; TCRdb stores in-frame clones only, minus some. The sample lists about 490,000 clones, around 80% occurring once. The sample comprised PBMCs. The source is a woman aged 35 to 49 in good health. Some clones in this sample may be carry-over from other donors' samples.

In its sample, this clone was seen once. The V call is TRBV7-2, the J call TRBJ1-2, with D hard to call. Trimming pared 5 bases from V and 2 bases from J, leaving 12 bases between. The CDR3 contains 14 residues. The germline CDR1 and CDR2 sequences are SGHTA and FQGNSA. The CDR3 region is CASSMDSMNYGYTF. Here the CDR3 DNA reads TGTGCCAGCAGCATGGACTCGATGAACTATGGCTACACCTTC.

The J gene is TRBJ2-5, the V gene TRBV18; no clear D gene. The tail of the sequence fits TRBJ2-7 better, so the J call may be wrong. CDR1 KGHSH and CDR2 LQKENI come from the germline V gene. The CDR3 covers 12 residues. This CDR3 reads CASSLTNYEQYF. The CDR3 region has the DNA TGTGCCAGCTCACTTACAAACTACGAGCAGTACTTC.

The V gene is TRBV7-9, the J gene TRBJ2-6, with D hard to call. Germline V CDR1 and CDR2: SEHNR, FQNEAQ (reference sequence). V lost 5 bases to trimming and J lost 4 bases, with 9 bases between them. This CDR3 is 14 amino acids long. Here the CDR3 DNA reads TGTGCCAGCAGCCCGAGTGGAGGGGCCAACGTCCTGACTTTC. Translating gives CASSPSGGANVLTF. Combining the CDR3 with reference TRBV7-9 and TRBJ2-6 gives the whole variable domain DTGVSQNPRHKITKRGQNVTFRCDPISEHNRLYWYRQTLGQGPEFLTYFQNEAQLEKSRLLSDRFSAERPKGSFSTLEIQRTEQGDSAMYLCASSPSGGANVLTFGAGSRLTVL.

This chain connects TRBV5-1 to TRBJ2-7; the match to TRBD2 covers 10 bases. Germline V gene data show CDR1 as SGHRS and CDR2 as YFSETQ. The CDR3 is 15 amino acids. V shed 4 bases and J 5 bases; nucleotides not matched to a gene: 9. DNA for the CDR3: TGCGCCAGCAGCCCCGGGTTAGCGGGAGGTGACGAGCAGTACTTC. Residues: CASSPGLAGGDEQYF.

The chain recombines TRBV28 with TRBJ2-7, with D possibly being TRBD2 (6 bases). Per germline, CDR1 MDHEN and CDR2 SYDVKM. The CDR3 has 15 residues. The V and J ends lost 2 bases and 2 bases respectively, with 13 bases between them. The CDR3 loop is CASSLSLANTYEQYF. The CDR3, as DNA: TGTGCCAGCAGTTTAAGTCTAGCGAATACCTACGAGCAGTACTTC.

CDR3 residues: CASSKGLASVNYEQYF. CDR3 DNA sequence: TGTGCCAGCAGCAAGGGACTAGCGTCGGTAAACTACGAGCAGTACTTC. The chain joins TRBV7-6 to TRBJ2-7; 10 bases align to TRBD2. The CDR3 runs to 16 residues. The V gene's germline CDR1 is SGHVS and CDR2 FNYEAQ. The V gene end was trimmed by 5 bases and the J gene end by 3 bases; junction bases not matched to a gene: 10.

A few counts support this clone. This rearrangement joins TRBV2 to TRBJ2-7, with 7 bases aligning to TRBD2. The CDR3 is made up of 16 amino acids. The V gene's germline CDR1 is SNHLY and CDR2 FYNNEI. V shed 4 bases and J 1 base; nucleotides not matched to a gene: 10. The CDR3 region is CASSGRSGTNSYEQYF. The CDR3 bases are TGTGCCAGCAGTGGAAGATCCGGGACTAATTCCTACGAGCAGTACTTC.

This chain links TRBV28 with TRBJ1-1, with 7 bases lining up with TRBD1. The CDR3 is 12 residues long. The V gene's germline CDR1 is MDHEN and CDR2 SYDVKM. The V segment lost 4 bases and the J segment 8 bases; nucleotides outside the gene matches: 4. For the CDR3, the DNA is TGTGCCAGCAGTTCAGGGGACAGAGAAGCTTTCTTT. Translation gives CASSSGDREAFF.

The V and J genes are TRBV4-2 and TRBJ2-1; either TRBD1 or TRBD2 may supply D (5 bases each). The germline CDR1 and CDR2 sequences are LGHNA and YNFKEQ. The CDR3 loop spans 15 amino acids. Trimming pared 2 bases from V and 10 bases from J, leaving 18 bases between. CDR3 amino acids: CASSQQRAREYEQFF. The CDR3, as DNA: TGTGCCAGCAGCCAACAAAGGGCCAGGGAGTACGAGCAGTTCTTC.

The chain employs TRBV7-2 and TRBJ2-2; TRBD2 might be the D (6 bases). Germline CDR1 is SGHTA and CDR2 is FQGNSA. The CDR3 runs 17 residues. With 5 bases removed from V and 7 bases from J, the gap between germline ends came to 23 bases. CDR3 coding DNA: TGTGCCAGCAGCCTCATGTCCGGGACTGGGGGTGGCGGGGAGCTGTTTTTT. Amino acid sequence: CASSLMSGTGGGGELFF.

This rearrangement joins TRBV27 to TRBJ2-7; D may be TRBD2 (5 bases). Trimming removed 3 bases from V and 7 bases from J, with 13 bases in between. The CDR3 totals 13 residues. Germline V gene data show CDR1 as MNHEY and CDR2 as SMNVEV (reference sequence). The CDR3 nucleotides are TGTGCCAGCAGTTTTATGGGAACGGGGGAGCAGTACTTC. Its protein product is CASSFMGTGEQYF.